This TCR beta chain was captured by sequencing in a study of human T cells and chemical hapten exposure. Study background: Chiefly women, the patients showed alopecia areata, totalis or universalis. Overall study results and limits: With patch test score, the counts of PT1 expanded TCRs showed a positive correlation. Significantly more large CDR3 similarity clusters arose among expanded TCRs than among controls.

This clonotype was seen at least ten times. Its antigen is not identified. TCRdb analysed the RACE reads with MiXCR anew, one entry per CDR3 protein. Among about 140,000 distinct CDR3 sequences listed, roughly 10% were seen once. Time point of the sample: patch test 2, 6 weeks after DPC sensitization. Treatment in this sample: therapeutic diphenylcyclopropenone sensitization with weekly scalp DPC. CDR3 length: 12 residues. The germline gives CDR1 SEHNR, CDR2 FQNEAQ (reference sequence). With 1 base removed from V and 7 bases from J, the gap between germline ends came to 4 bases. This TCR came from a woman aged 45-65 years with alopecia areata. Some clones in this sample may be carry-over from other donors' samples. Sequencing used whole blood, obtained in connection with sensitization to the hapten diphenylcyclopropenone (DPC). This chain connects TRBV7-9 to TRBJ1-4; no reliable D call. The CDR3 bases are TGTGCCAGCAGCTTAGGTGGTGAAAAACTGTTTTTT. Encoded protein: CASSLGGEKLFF.